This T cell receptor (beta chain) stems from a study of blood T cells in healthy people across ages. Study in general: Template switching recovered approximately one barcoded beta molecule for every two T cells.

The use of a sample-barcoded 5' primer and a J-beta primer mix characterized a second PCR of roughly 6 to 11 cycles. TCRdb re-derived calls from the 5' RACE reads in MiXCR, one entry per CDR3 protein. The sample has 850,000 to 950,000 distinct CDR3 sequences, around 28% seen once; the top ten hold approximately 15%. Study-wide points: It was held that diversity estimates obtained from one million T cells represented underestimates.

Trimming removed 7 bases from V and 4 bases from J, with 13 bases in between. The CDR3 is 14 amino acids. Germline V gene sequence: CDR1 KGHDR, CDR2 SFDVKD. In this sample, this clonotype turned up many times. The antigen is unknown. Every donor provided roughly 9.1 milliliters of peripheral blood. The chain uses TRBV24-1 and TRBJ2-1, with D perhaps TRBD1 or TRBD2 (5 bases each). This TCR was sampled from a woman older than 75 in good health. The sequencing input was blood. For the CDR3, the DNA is TGTGCCACCAGGGACGGGACCGTGTACAATGAGCAGTTCTTC. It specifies CATRDGTVYNEQFF.